The T cell receptor (beta chain) under discussion was sequenced for a study of T-cell reconstitution after alpha-beta-depleted transplantation in children. Overall study findings and caveats: In patients about two months after transplant, alpha-beta T cells reportedly arose from several hundred expanded graft clones. Newly produced T cells mostly provided counts and TCRbeta diversity after one year, as hyperexpanded clones declined. Surviving recipient T cells and thymic progenitors produced the high day-60 TCRbeta diversity seen in some patients.

About this clonotype: The antigen is undetermined.

The V and J ends lost 0 bases and 5 bases respectively, with 8 bases between them. The CDR3 runs to 14 residues. CDR1 and CDR2 from the germline V gene are LNHNV and YYDKDF (reference sequence). Library preparation (for TCRbeta) was performed with unique molecular identifiers. TCRdb re-analysed the PCR reads in MiXCR, keeping a single row per CDR3 protein. The sample has hundreds of thousands of distinct CDR3 sequences, around 13% seen once. The origin of this receptor is a girl aged 2-10 years with congenital amegakaryocytic thrombocytopenia, due to receive a stem cell transplant. Specimen: PBMCs, collected before TCRalphabeta/CD19-depleted stem cell transplant. The chain carries TRBV15 and TRBJ2-1; D is uncertain. This chain's CDR3 is CATSRDWRNNEQFF. The CDR3 nucleotides read TGTGCCACCAGCAGAGATTGGCGGAACAATGAGCAGTTCTTC.